The text below deals with one T cell receptor beta chain. No antigen is known for it. These data come from a study of monozygotic twins with inflammatory bowel disease. TCR libraries each used approximately 3,200 ng of total RNA. Amplification used two nested PCRs: roughly 17 cycles, then 8 to 10 cycles, on TCRalpha/TCRbeta cDNA. Following a re-call of the 5' RACE reads, TCRdb has one entry per CDR3 protein and lacks DNA. The table lists 400,000 to 500,000 distinct CDR3 sequences. Looked up from germline, CDR1 is SNHLY and CDR2 is FYNNEI. CDR3 length equals 15 residues. Study-level points and caveats: Healthy co-twins exceeded IBD patients in TCRbeta diversity as measured by inverse Simpson.

This receptor was identified in a human donor with ulcerative colitis or Crohn's disease, or a healthy co-twin of an affected twin (not recorded which). Material: blood. The chain couples TRBV2 to TRBJ2-7; TCRdb's D call of TRBD2 is untestable without DNA. The CDR3 here is CASSEVTSQGYEQYF.